This entry describes one T cell receptor beta chain. What it recognizes is unknown. This entry is derived from a study of long-term antiretroviral therapy in people with HIV. The V gene lost 3 bases and the J gene lost 4 bases, with 6 bases spanning the gap. The CDR3 covers 13 residues. CDR1 and CDR2 from the germline V gene are MDHEN and SYDVKM. A v3.0 immunoSEQ assay was performed at survey level. The data were produced by immunoSEQ multiplex PCR, yet TCRdb's version contains in-frame clones alone and is incomplete. Among some 28,000 clones listed, 88% were seen once. Study-wide results and limits: Blood in the study was drawn between the mid-2000s and the late 2010s, possibly under older ART regimens, which may be less effective than current ones.

The rearrangement joins TRBV28 to TRBJ2-2; D ambiguous. The material sequenced was unsorted PBMCs, taken 0.5 years after starting antiretroviral therapy. This clonotype originated in a woman aged 18-35 years with HIV. The chain's CDR3 is CASSFQVTGELFF. The DNA for the CDR3 is TGTGCCAGCAGTTTCCAGGTCACCGGGGAGCTGTTTTTT. Complete variable domain (other parts from reference TRBV28 and TRBJ2-2): DVKVTQSSRYLVKRTGEKVFLECVQDMDHENMFWYRQDPGLGLRLIYFSYDVKMKEKGDIPEGYSVSREKKERFSLILESASTNQTSMYLCASSFQVTGELFFGEGSRLTVL.